The subject of this entry is one T cell receptor beta chain. The source of the sample is a study of blood T cell repertoires in COVID-19. Study as a whole: Whether acute or convalescent, the COVID-19 samples came from the United States, Italy and Spain. T cells, B-cell-depleted T cells, or PBMCs supplied cDNA or gDNA.

The CDR3 runs 17 residues. V lost 2 bases, J lost 1 base, and 16 bases lay in between. Germline V gene lookup returns CDR1 SGHDN and CDR2 FVKESK. As originally analysed: Amplification with reference gene primers provided the estimates of nucleated cell counts. Clones were sequenced by immunoSEQ multiplex PCR, and TCRdb holds only the in-frame ones, with some missing. For V, J and clone size, that table is used; D and trimming come from the DNA. The sample records some 81,000 clones, less than 95% being singletons. This TCR was sampled from a woman in her fifties or sixties in a cohort sampled during active COVID-19. The rearrangement joins TRBV14 to TRBJ2-3, with D tentatively TRBD2 (5 bases). Sequencing used peripheral blood. CDR3 sequence reads: CASSQFWTARGTDTQYF. The CDR3 nucleotides are TGTGCCAGCAGCCAATTCTGGACTGCTCGGGGCACAGATACGCAGTATTTT.